These T cell receptor beta chains were read from a single sample in a study of blood T cell repertoires in COVID-19. Sequenced by immunoSEQ multiplex PCR; TCRdb stores in-frame clones only, minus some. In the table there are some 250,000 clones, around 86% of which are singletons. Material for sequencing was PBMCs or T cells enriched from blood (not recorded which). These TCRs come from a young man who had recovered from COVID-19. Each CDR3 is given with its conserved first and last residue.

V	J	CDR3
TRBV28	TRBJ2-2	CASSLVGVTGELFF
TRBV5-5	TRBJ2-1	CASSLVPGLAKENNEQFF
TRBV2	TRBJ1-1	CASSEAGARWSTEAFF
TRBV5-1	TRBJ1-1	CASSLALTGGSLNTEAFF
TRBV28	TRBJ2-3	CASSLAGGADTQYF
TRBV6-5	TRBJ1-1	CASSYVRGATEAFF
TRBV19	TRBJ2-7	CASSSLRGYEQYF
TRBV5-6	TRBJ1-6	CASTQEYNSPLHF
TRBV4-1	TRBJ2-7	CASSQQGLSYEQYF
TRBV29-1	TRBJ1-2	CSVTNEGLAMNYGYTF
TRBV15	TRBJ2-5	CATSIRREVGTQYF
TRBV6-1	TRBJ2-7	CASSEFVALNEQYF
TRBV10-3	TRBJ2-7	CAVGPGAGGSYEQYF
TRBV28	TRBJ1-2	CASSPPQGPYGYTF
TRBV12-3/TRBV12-4	TRBJ1-2	CASLGLPNMGYTF
TRBV27	TRBJ2-7	CASRRLSSYEQYF
TRBV5-5	TRBJ1-5	CASGEGETPQPQHF
TRBV30	TRBJ2-3	CAWSSRTSGRSDTQYF
TRBV6-6	TRBJ1-1	CASSLGQGDSNTEAFF
TRBV2	TRBJ2-7	CASSGINPGARSYEQYF
TRBV12-3/TRBV12-4	TRBJ1-3	CASSLGLNLF
TRBV27	TRBJ2-1	CASSPLSGSYNEQFF
TRBV11-3	TRBJ2-2	CASSLGAPTGELFF
TRBV18	TRBJ1-1	CASSSQGQGNEAFF
TRBV5-1	TRBJ1-4	CASSWGTGDSNEKLFF
TRBV30	TRBJ2-7	CAWSGLTASSYEQYF
TRBV11-3	TRBJ2-2	CASSLAANTGELFF
TRBV2	TRBJ2-3	CASSEVSFNPDTQYF
TRBV5-4	TRBJ2-5	CASSVMDRQETQYF
TRBV25-1	TRBJ1-5	CASSYRGSQPQHF
TRBV10-2	TRBJ1-6	CASSDGGVRSPLHF
TRBV9	TRBJ2-5	CASSVGPYREETQYF
TRBV4-1	TRBJ2-7	CASGSLGLATYEQYF